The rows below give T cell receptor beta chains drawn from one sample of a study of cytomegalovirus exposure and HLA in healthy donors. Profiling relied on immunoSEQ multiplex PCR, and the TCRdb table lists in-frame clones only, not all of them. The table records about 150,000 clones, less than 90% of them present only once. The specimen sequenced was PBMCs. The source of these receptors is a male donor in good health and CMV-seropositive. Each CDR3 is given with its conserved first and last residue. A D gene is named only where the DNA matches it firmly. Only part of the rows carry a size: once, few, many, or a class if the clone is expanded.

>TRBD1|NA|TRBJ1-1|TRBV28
TGTGCCAGCAGGACCGCCGGGACAGCCCCACCTGAAGCTTTCTTT
CASRTAGTAPPEAFF
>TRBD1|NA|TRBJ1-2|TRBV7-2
TGTGCCAGCAGCTTAGAAGGGGCCAGGGGGCTCGAGGGCTACACCTTC
CASSLEGARGLEGYTF
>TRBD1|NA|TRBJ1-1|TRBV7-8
TGTGCCAGCAGCTCTCCCGTGGGACAGTGGGTTAGTGACACTGAAGCTTTCTTT
CASSSPVGQWVSDTEAFF
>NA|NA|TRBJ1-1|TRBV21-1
TGTGCCAGCCCACAGGGGGGGGGAGACACTGAAGCTTTCTTT
CASPQGGGDTEAFF
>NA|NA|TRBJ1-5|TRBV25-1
TGTGCCAGCAGTGATCCGGGGTCTCCCAATCAGCCCCAGCATTTT
CASSDPGSPNQPQHF
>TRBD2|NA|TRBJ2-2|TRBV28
TGTGCCAGCAGGACACTAGCGGCGAACACCGGGGAGCTGTTTTTT
CASRTLAANTGELFF
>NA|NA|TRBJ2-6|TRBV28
TGTGCCAGCAGCCAAGCCTTTCTCCTCTCTGGGGCCAACGTCCTGACTTTC
CASSQAFLLSGANVLTF
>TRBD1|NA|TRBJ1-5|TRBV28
TGTGCCAGCAGTTTATGGGGACAGGGGATACATCAGCCCCAGCATTTT
CASSLWGQGIHQPQHF
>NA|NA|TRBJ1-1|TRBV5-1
TGCGCCAGCAGCTTGGAATGGCAGGGGATGTCTCCCACTGAAGCTTTCTTT
CASSLEWQGMSPTEAFF
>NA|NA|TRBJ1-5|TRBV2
TGTGCCAGTCAGGGTTTAGGACAGCCCCAGCATTTT
CASQGLGQPQHF
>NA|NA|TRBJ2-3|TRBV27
TGTGCCAGCAGTTTATCGCGAGCAGATACGCAGTATTTT
CASSLSRADTQYF
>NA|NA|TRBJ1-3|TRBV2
TGTGCCAGCAAACAGTATTCTGGAAACACCATATATTTT
CASKQYSGNTIYF
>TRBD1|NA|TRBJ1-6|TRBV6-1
TGTGCCAGCAGTGAAGGGCCAGGGGGAGCACCCCTCCACTTT
CASSEGPGGAPLHF
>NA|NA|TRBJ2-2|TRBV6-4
TGTGCCAGCAGTGAAACACAGGGAAACGGGGAGCTGTTTTTT
CASSETQGNGELFF
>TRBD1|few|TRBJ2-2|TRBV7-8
TGTGCCAGCAGCTTAGCGCTTGGGACAGGTTCATACACCGGGGAGCTGTTTTTT
CASSLALGTGSYTGELFF
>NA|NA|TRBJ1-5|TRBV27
TGTGCCAGCAGTCGAGGCGGGGCAGGGCGGCCGAATCAGCCCCAGCATTTT
CASSRGGAGRPNQPQHF
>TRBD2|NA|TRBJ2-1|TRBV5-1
TGCGCCAGCAGCTACCTCCTAGGGGGCGGGAGGGCCGGTGAGCAGTTCTTC
CASSYLLGGGRAGEQFF
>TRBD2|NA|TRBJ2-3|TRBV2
TGTGCCAGCAGGGCTAGCGGGAGCCCTAGCACAGATACGCAGTATTTT
CASRASGSPSTDTQYF
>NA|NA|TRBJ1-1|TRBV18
TGTGCCAGCTCACCACCGTTAGCCAGGGGTGCTTTCTTT
CASSPPLARGAFF
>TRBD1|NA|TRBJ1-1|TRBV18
TGTGCCAGCTCTCCCTCCGAACAGGGGATCTCTGAAGCTTTCTTT
CASSPSEQGISEAFF
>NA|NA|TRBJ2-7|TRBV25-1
TGTGCCAGCAGTGACCGGGAGTACGAGCAGTACTTC
CASSDREYEQYF
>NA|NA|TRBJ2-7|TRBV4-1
TGCGCCAGCACTCAGGGGCAGGGCAATTCCTACGAGCAGTACTTC
CASTQGQGNSYEQYF
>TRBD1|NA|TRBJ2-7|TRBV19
TGTGCCAGTAGAGGGACAGGGAGGGGTGGGCTGGACGAGCAGTACTTC
CASRGTGRGGLDEQYF
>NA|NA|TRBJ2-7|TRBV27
TGTGCCAGCAGTTTATCTTACCACAGGGCCAACGTGGGCTACGAGCAGTACTTC
CASSLSYHRANVGYEQYF
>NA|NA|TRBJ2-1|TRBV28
TGTGCCAGCAGTTATAGCGAGTCGGCGTACAATGAGCAGTTCTTC
CASSYSESAYNEQFF
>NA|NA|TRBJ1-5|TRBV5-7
TGTGCCAGCAGCTTGGCCGAGTATAGCAATCAGCCCCAGCATTTT
CASSLAEYSNQPQHF
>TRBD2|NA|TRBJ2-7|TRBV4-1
TGCGCCAGCAGCCAATTGGAGCGGGAGGGTTCCTACGAGCAGTACTTC
CASSQLEREGSYEQYF
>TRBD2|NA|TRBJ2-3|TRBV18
TGTGCCAGCGCGGACGGCCCGGGACTAGGCACAGATACGCAGTATTTT
CASADGPGLGTDTQYF
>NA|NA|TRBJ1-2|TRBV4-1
TGCGCCAGCAGCTCTGAAAGGGGGTTAGACTATGGCTACACCTTC
CASSSERGLDYGYTF
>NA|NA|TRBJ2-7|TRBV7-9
TGTGCCAGCAGCCTTGGGGCAGGGGTCTCCTACGAGCAGTACTTC
CASSLGAGVSYEQYF
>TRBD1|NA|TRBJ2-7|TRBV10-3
TGTGCCACCAACGCTGGGACAGGGAAAAGCTACGAGCAGTACTTC
CATNAGTGKSYEQYF
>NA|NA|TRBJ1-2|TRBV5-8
TGTGCCAGCAGCTGGCACTCCGGGACTCTAAACTATGGCTACACCTTC
CASSWHSGTLNYGYTF
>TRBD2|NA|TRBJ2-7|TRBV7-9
TGTTCCAGCAGCCATAGCAAGACTAGCGGGAGGCCTGACTACGAGCAGTACTTC
CSSSHSKTSGRPDYEQYF
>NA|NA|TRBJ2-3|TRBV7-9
TGTGCCAGCAGCCCGACAGATACGCAGTATTTT
CASSPTDTQYF
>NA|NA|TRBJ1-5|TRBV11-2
TGTGCCAGCAGCGCACAGGGTCGGAATCAGCCCCAGCATTTT
CASSAQGRNQPQHF
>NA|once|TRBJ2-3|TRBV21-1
TGTGCCAGCAGCAAACCGGACAGAAGGGGCACAGATACGCAGTATTTT
CASSKPDRRGTDTQYF
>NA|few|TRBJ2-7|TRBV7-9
TGTGCCAGCAGCCCAGGGGGGACAGATTACGAGCAGTACTTC
CASSPGGTDYEQYF